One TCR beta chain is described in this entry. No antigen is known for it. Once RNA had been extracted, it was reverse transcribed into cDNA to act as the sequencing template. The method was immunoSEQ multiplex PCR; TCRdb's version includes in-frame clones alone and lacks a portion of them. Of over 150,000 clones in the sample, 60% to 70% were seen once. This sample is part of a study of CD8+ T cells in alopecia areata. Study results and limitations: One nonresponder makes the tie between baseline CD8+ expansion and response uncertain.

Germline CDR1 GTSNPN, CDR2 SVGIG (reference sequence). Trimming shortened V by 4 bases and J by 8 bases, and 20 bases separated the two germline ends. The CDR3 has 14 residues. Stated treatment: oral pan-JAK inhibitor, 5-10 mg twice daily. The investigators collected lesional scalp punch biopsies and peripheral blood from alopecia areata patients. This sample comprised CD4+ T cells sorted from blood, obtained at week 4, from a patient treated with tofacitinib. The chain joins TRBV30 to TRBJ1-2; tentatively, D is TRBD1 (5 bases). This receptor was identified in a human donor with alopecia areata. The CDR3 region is CAWTKGLVGVGYTF. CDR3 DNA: TGTGCCTGGACGAAGGGACTGGTGGGGGTAGGCTACACCTTC.